The table lists the clone carrying this TCR beta chain with many counts. Its antigen is unidentified. This CDR3 region has 15 residues. Trimming cost V 5 bases and J 3 bases, with 17 bases left between them. Per germline, CDR1 DFQATT and CDR2 SNEGSKA (reference sequence). TCRdb recomputed calls from the 5' RACE reads with MiXCR, one row per CDR3 protein. The repertoire holds under 250,000 distinct CDR3 sequences, with approximately 7.4% as singletons. This entry belongs to a study of CD8 T cells in ankylosing spondylitis. Study-level results: Roughly 8 highly homologous variants made up a TCR beta motif, and this motif appeared characteristic of ankylosing spondylitis blood. CD8+ cells made up the disease-linked clones, which were relatively rare in peripheral blood.

This clonotype originated in a male donor with ankylosing spondylitis. The chain recombines TRBV20-1 with TRBJ2-1; possibly TRBD2 for D (5 bases). The sequencing input was blood, either unsorted or a sorted T cell fraction (not recorded which). The CDR3 loop reads CSALDPSGIYNEQFF. The CDR3 DNA follows: TGCAGTGCTCTCGACCCAAGCGGAATCTACAATGAGCAGTTCTTC.